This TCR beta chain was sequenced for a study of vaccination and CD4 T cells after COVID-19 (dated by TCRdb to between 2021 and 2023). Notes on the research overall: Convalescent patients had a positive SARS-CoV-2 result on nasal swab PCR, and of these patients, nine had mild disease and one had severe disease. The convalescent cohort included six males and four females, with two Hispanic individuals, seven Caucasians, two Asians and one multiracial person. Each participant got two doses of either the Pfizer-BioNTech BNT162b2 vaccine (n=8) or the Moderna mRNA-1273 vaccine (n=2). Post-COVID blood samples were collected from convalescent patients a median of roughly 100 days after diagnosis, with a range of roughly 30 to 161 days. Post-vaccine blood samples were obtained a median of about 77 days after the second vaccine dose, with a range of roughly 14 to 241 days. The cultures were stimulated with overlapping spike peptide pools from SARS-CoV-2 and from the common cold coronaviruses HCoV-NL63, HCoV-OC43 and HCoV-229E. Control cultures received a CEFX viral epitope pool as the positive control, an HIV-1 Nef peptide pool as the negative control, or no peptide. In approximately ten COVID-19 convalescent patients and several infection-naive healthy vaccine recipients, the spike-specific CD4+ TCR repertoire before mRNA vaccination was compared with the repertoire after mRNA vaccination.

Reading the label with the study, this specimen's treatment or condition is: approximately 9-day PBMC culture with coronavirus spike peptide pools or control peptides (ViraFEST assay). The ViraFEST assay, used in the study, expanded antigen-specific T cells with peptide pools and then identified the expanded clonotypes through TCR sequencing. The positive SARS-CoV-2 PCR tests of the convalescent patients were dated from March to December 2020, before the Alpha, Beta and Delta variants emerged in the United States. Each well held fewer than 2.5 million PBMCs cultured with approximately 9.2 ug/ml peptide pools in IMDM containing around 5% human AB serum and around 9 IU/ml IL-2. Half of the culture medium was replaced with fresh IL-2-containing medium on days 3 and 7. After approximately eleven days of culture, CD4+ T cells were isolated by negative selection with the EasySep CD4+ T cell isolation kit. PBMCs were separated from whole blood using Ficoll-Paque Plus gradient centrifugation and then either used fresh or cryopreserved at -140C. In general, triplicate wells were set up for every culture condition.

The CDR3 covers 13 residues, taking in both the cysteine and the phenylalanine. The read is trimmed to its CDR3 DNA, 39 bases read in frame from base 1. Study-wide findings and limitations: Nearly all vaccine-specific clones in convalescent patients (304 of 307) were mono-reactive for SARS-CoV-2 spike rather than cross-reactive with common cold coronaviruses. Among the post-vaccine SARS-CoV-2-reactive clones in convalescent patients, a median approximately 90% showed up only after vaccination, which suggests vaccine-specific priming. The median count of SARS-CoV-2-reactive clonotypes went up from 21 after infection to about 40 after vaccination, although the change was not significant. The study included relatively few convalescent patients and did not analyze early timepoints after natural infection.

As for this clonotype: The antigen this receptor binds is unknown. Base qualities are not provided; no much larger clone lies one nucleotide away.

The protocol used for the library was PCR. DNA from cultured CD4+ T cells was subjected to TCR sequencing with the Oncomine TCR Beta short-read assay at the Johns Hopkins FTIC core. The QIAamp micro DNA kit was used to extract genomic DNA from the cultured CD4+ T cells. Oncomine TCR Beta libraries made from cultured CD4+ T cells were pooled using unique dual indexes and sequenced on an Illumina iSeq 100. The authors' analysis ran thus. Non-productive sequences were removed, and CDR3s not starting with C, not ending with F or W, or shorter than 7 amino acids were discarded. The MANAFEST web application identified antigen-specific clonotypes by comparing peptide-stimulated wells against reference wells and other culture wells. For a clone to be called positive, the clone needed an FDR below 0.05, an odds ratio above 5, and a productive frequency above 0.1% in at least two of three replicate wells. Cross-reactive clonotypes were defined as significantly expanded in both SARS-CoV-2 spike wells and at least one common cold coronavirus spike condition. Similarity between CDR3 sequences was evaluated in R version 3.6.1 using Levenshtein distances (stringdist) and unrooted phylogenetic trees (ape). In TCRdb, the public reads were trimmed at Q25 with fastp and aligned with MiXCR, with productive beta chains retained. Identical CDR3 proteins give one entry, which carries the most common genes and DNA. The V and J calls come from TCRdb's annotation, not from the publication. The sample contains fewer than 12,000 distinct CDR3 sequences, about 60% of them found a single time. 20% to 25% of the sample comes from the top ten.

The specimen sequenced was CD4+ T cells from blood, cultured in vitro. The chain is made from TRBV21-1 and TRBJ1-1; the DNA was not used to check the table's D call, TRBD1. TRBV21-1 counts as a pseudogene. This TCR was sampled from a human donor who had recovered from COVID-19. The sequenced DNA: TGTGCCAGCAGCGGGACCCGGGGCACTGAAGCTTTCTTT. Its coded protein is CASSGTRGTEAFF.